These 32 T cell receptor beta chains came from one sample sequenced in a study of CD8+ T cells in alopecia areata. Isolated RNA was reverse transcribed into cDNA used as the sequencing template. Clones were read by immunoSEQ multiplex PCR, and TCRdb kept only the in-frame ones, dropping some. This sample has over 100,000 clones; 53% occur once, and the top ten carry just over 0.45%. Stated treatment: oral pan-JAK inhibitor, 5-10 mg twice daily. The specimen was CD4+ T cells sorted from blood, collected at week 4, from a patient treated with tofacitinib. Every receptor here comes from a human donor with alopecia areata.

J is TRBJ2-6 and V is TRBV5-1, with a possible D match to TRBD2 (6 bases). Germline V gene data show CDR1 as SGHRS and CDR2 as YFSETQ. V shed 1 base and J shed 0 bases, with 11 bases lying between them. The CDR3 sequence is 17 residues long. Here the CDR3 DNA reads TGCGCCAGCAGCTTGCGGAACGGGGGCTCTGGGGCCAACGTCCTGACTTTC. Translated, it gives CASSLRNGGSGANVLTF.

CDR3 residues: CASSLTGDSYNEQFF. The CDR3 DNA reads as TGTGCCAGCAGCTTAACGGGAGACTCCTACAATGAGCAGTTCTTC. The J gene is TRBJ2-1, the V gene TRBV7-3, with D perhaps TRBD2 (5 bases). V lost 0 bases and J 0 bases, leaving 6 bases between the germline ends. Germline values: CDR1 SGHTA, CDR2 FQGTGA. There are 15 residues in the CDR3.

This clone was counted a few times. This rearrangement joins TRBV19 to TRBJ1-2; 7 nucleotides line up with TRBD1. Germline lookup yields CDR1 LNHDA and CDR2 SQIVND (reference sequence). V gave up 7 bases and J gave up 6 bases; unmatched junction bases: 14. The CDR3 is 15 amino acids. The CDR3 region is CASILKTGAMDGYTF. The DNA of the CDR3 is TGTGCCAGTATCCTAAAAACAGGGGCGATGGATGGCTACACCTTC.

This chain's CDR3 is CSVRAGVNTEAFF. The DNA of the CDR3 is TGCAGCGTTCGGGCAGGCGTGAACACTGAAGCTTTCTTT. The rearrangement joins TRBV29-1 to TRBJ1-1; D remains ambiguous. Germline V gene lookup returns CDR1 SQVTM and CDR2 ANQGSEA. Deletions cut 5 bases from V and 0 bases from J, with 10 bases between. The CDR3 runs 13 residues.

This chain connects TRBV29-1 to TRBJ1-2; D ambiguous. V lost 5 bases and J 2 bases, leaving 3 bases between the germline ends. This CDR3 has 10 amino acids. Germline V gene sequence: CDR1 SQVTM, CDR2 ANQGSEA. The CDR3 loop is CSVRNYGYTF. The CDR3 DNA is TGCAGCGTTAGAAACTATGGCTACACCTTC. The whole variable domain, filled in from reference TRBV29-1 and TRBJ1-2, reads SAVISQKPSRDICQRGTSLTIQCQVDSQVTMMFWYRQQPGQSLTLIATANQGSEATYESGFVIDKFPISRPNLTFSTLTVSNMSPEDSSIYLCSVRNYGYTFGSGTRLTVV.

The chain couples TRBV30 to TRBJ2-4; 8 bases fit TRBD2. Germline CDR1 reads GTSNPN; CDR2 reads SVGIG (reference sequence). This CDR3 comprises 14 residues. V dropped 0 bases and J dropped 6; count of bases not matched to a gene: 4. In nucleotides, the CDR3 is TGTGCCTGGAGTGTCCAGCGGGGGACAAACATTCAGTACTTC. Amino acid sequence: CAWSVQRGTNIQYF.

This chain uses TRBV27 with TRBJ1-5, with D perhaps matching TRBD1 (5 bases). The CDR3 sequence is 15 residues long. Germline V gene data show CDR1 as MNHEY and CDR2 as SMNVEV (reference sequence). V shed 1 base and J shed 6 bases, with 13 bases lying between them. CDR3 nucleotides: TGTGCCAGCAGTTTATGGCCAGGGTATGGTCAGCCCCAGCATTTT. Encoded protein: CASSLWPGYGQPQHF.

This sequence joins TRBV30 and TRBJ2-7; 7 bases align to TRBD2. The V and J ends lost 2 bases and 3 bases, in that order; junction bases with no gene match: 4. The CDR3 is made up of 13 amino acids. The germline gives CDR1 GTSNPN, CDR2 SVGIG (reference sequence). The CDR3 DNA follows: TGTGCCTGGAGTACCGTAGCGGGCTACGAGCAGTACTTC. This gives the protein CAWSTVAGYEQYF.

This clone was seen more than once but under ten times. The CDR3 sequence: CAISESPWDTQYF. The CDR3 DNA follows: TGTGCCATCAGTGAGTCGCCGTGGGATACGCAGTATTTT. This chain joins TRBV10-3 and TRBJ2-3; no clear D. V was clipped by 0 bases and J by 6 bases, with 7 bases between them. Germline lookup yields CDR1 ENHRY and CDR2 SYGVKD. The CDR3 totals 13 residues.

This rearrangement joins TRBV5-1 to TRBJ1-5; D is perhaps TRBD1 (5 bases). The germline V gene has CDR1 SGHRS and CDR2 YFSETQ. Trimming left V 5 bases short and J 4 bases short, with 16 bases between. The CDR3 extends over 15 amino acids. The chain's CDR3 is CASRPHDRGNQPQHF. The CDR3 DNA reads TGCGCCAGCAGGCCACATGACAGAGGGAATCAGCCCCAGCATTTT.

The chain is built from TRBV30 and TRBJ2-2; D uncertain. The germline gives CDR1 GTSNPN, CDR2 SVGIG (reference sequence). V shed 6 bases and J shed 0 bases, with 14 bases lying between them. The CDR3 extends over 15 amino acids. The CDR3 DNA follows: TGTGCCTGTTCCACGGGCCGGTCGAACACCGGGGAGCTGTTTTTT. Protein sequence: CACSTGRSNTGELFF.

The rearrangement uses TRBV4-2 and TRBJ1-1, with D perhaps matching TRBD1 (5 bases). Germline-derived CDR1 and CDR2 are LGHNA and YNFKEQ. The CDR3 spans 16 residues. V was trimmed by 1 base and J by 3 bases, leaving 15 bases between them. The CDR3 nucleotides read TGTGCCAGCAGCCAAGCCAAGCAGGGAAGGGACACTGAAGCTTTCTTT. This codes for CASSQAKQGRDTEAFF.

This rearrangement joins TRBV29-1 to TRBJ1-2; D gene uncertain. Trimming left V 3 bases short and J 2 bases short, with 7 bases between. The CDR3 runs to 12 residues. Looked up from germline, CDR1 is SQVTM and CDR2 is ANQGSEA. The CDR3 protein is CSVELGNYGYTF. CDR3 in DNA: TGCAGCGTTGAGTTGGGGAACTATGGCTACACCTTC.

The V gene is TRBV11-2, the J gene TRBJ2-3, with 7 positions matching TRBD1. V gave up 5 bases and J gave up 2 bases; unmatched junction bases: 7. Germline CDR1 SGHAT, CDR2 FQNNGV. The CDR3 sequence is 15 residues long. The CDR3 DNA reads TGTGCCAGCAGCCTATCGACAGGGCACACAGATACGCAGTATTTT. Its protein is CASSLSTGHTDTQYF.

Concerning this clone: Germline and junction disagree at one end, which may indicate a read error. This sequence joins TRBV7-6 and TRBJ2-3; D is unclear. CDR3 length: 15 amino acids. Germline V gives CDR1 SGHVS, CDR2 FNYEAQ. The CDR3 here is CASSLSSVGTDTQYF. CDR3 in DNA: TGTGCTAGCAGCTTATCGTCCGTTGGCACAGATACGCAGTATTTT.

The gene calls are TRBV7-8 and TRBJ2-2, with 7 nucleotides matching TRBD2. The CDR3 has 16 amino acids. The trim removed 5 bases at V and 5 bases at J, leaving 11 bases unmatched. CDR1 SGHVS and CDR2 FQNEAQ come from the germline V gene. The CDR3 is CASSALGGSGTGELFF. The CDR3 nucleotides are TGTGCCAGCAGCGCCCTGGGGGGGAGTGGGACCGGGGAGCTGTTTTTT.

The CDR3, as DNA: TGCAGCGTCAAACAGACAACTAATGAAAAACTGTTTTTT. This codes for CSVKQTTNEKLFF. The chain links TRBV29-1 to TRBJ1-4; no clear D gene. Germline V gene data show CDR1 as SQVTM and CDR2 as ANQGSEA. Trimming took 6 bases from V and 0 from J, leaving 8 bases between them. This CDR3 contains 13 residues.

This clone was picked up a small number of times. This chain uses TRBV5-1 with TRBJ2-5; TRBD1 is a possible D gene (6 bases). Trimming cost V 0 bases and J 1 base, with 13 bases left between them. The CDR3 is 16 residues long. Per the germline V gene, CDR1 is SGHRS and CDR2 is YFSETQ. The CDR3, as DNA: TGCGCCAGCAGCTTGGCCGTCGGGACACTCCAAGAGACCCAGTACTTC. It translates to CASSLAVGTLQETQYF.

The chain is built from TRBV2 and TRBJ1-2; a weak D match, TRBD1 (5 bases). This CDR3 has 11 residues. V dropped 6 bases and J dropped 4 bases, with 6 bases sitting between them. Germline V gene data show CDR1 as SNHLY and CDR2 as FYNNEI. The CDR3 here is CASRGVYGYTF. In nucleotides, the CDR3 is TGTGCCAGCAGAGGGGTCTATGGCTACACCTTC.

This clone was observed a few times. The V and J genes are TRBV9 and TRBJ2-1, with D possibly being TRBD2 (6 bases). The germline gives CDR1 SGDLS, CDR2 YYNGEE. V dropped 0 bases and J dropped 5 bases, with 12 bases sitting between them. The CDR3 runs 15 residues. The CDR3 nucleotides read TGTGCCAGCAGCGTAGGCGGGAACCTAAACAATGAGCAGTTCTTC. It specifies CASSVGGNLNNEQFF.

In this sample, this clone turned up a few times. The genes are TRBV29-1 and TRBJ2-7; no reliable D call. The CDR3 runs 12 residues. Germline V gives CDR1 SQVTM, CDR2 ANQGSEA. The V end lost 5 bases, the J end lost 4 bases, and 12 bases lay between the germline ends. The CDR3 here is CSVYSRGYEQYF. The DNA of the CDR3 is TGCAGCGTTTATTCCCGTGGGTACGAGCAGTACTTC.

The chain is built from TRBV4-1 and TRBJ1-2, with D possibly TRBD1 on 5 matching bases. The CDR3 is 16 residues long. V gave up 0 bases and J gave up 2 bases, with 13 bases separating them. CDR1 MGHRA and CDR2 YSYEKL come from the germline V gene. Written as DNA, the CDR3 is TGCGCCAGCAGCCAAGAGGGGGGAAGACTAAACTATGGCTACACCTTC. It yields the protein CASSQEGGRLNYGYTF.

In DNA form, the CDR3 reads TGTGCCAGCAGGGAGCGGGGGGCCGCAGATACGCAGTATTTT. It codes for CASRERGAADTQYF. The chain couples TRBV27 to TRBJ2-3, with 9 bases identical to TRBD2. Looked up from germline, CDR1 is MNHEY and CDR2 is SMNVEV (reference sequence). This CDR3 is built from 14 residues. The J segment lost 4 bases and the V segment lost 6 bases, leaving 5 bases of the junction unmatched.

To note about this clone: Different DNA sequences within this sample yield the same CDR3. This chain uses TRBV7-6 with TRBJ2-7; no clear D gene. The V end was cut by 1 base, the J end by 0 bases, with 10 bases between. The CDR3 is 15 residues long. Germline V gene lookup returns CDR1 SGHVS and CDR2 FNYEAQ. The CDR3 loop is CASSLEDGFSYEQYF. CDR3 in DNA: TGTGCCAGCAGCTTAGAAGACGGCTTCTCCTACGAGCAGTACTTC.

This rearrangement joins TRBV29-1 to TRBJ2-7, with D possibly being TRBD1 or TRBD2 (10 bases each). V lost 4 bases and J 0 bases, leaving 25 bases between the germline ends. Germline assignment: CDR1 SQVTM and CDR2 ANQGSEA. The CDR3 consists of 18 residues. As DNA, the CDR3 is TGCAGCGTTGTGGGACGGGACAGGGGACTAGCGTTCTCCTACGAGCAGTACTTC. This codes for CSVVGRDRGLAFSYEQYF.

The CDR3 nucleotides are TGTGCCAGCAGCTCACTTCGAGGCTATGGCTACACCTTC. Translation gives CASSSLRGYGYTF. The chain recombines TRBV11-2 with TRBJ1-2; D not resolved. From germline, CDR1 is SGHAT and CDR2 FQNNGV. The CDR3 loop spans 13 amino acids. The V gene lost 4 bases and the J gene lost 4 bases, with 10 bases spanning the gap.

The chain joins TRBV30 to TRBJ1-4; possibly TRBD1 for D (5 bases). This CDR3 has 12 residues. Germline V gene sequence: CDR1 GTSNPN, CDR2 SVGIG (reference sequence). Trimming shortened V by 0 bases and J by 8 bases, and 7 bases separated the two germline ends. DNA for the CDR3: TGTGCCTGGAGTGTACAGGAAGAAAAACTGTTTTTT. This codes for CAWSVQEEKLFF.

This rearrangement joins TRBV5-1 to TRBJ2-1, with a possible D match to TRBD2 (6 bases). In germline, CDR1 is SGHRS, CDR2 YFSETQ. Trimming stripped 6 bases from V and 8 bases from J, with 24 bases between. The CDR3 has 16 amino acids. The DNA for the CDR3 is TGCGCCAGCAACCGACTAGTTTCTATCGGTAAGGATGAGCAGTTCTTC. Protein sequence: CASNRLVSIGKDEQFF.

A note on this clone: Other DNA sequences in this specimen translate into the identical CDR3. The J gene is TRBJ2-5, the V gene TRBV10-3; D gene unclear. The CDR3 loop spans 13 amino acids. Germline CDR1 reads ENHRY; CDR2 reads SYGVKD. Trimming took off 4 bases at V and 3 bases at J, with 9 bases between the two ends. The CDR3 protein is CAISVRAEETQYF. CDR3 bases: TGTGCCATCAGTGTTCGGGCGGAAGAGACCCAGTACTTC.

The CDR3 protein is CASSEDRPTYEGYTF. In nucleotides, the CDR3 is TGTGCCAGCAGTGAAGATCGGCCCACCTATGAGGGCTACACCTTC. This chain uses TRBV6-1 with TRBJ1-2; the D is unclear. With 1 base removed from V and 8 bases from J, the gap between germline ends came to 17 bases. The CDR3 loop spans 15 amino acids. Germline V lookup: CDR1 MNHNS, CDR2 SASEGT.

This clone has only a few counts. The CDR3 region is CASSPPARGGSNEQFF. For the CDR3, the DNA is TGTGCCAGCTCACCACCTGCCAGGGGCGGGAGCAATGAGCAGTTCTTC. The V call is TRBV18, the J call TRBJ2-1; a weak D match, TRBD2 (7 bases). In germline, CDR1 is KGHSH, CDR2 LQKENI. Between the trimmed V and J ends, which lost 0 bases and 6 bases, there was a span of 15 bases. The CDR3 has 16 amino acids. Full variable domain (remainder filled in from reference TRBV18 and TRBJ2-1): NAGVMQNPRHLVRRRGQEARLRCSPMKGHSHVYWYRQLPEEGLKFMVYLQKENIIDESGMPKERFSAEFPKEGPSILRIQQVVRGDSAAYFCASSPPARGGSNEQFFGPGTRLTVL.

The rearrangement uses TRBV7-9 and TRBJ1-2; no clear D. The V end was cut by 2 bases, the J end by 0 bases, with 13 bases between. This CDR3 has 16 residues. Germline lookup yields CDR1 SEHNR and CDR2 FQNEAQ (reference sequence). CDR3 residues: CASSLHIGGPNYGYTF. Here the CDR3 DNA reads TGTGCCAGCAGCTTACACATTGGAGGGCCTAACTATGGCTACACCTTC.